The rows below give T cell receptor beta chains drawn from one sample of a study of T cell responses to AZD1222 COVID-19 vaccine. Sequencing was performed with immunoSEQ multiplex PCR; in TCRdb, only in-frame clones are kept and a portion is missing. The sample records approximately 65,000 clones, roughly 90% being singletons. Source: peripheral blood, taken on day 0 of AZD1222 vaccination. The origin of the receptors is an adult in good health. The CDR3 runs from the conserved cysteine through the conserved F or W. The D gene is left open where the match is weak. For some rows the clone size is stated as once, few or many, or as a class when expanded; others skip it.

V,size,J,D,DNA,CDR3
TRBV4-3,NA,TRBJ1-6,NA,TGCGCCAGCAGCCAAACAGGGTGGGGCTCACCCCTCCACTTT,CASSQTGWGSPLHF
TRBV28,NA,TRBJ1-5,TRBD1,TGTGCCAGCTGCTTCGAGGGGGCAAGCAATCAGCCCCAGCATTTT,CASCFEGASNQPQHF
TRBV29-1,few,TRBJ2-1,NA,TGCAGCGTTGCTGCGCCAGGTGACTACAATGAGCAGTTCTTC,CSVAAPGDYNEQFF
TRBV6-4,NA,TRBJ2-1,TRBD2,TGTGCCAGCAGTGGACAAGCGGGAGTGGGTTACAATGAGCAGTTCTTC,CASSGQAGVGYNEQFF
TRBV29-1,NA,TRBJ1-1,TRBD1,TGCAGCGGTGTAGGGGGGACAGGGGGACGGGCTTTCTTT,CSGVGGTGGRAFF
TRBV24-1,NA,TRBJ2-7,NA,TGTGCCACCAGTGGGGGGTCCTACGAGCAGTACTTC,CATSGGSYEQYF
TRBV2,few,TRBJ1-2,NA,TGTGCCAGCAGTAAGGACCCCTATGGCTACACCTTC,CASSKDPYGYTF
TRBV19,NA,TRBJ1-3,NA,TGTGCCAGTAGTAAAGTCTCTGGAAACACCATATATTTT,CASSKVSGNTIYF
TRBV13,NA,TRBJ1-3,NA,TGTGCCAGCAGCTCCTGGGACCATTTCGGAAACACCATATATTTT,CASSSWDHFGNTIYF
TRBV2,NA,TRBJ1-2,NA,TGTGCCAGCAGTTGGGCAGCCTCTAGAGAGGTTGGCTACACCTTC,CASSWAASREVGYTF
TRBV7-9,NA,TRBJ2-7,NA,TGTGCCAGCAGCTTAGGGGGGTTCAGCTCCTACGAGCAGTACTTC,CASSLGGFSSYEQYF
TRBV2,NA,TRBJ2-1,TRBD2,TGTGCCAGCCAACCCCTAGCTAGCGGGAGGGCTAATGAGCAGTTCTTC,CASQPLASGRANEQFF
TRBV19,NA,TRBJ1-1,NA,TGTGCCAGTAGTCCTGGGACCTACACTGAAGCTTTCTTT,CASSPGTYTEAFF
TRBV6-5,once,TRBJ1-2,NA,TGTGCCAGCAGTTACCTCAGTCATGGCTACACCTTC,CASSYLSHGYTF
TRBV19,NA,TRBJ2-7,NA,TGTGCCAGTAGTCACCCTGGACAGTCCTACGAGCAGTACTTC,CASSHPGQSYEQYF
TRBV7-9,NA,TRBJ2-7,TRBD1,TGTGCCAGCAGCTTAGACAGGGGGCGCCTCCACGAGCAGTACTTC,CASSLDRGRLHEQYF
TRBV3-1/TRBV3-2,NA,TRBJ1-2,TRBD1,TGTGCCAGCAGCCGAGACAGGGGAGGAGGCTACACCTTC,CASSRDRGGGYTF
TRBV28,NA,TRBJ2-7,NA,TGTGCCAGCACCGCGAGGGGAATCTACGAGCAGTACTTC,CASTARGIYEQYF
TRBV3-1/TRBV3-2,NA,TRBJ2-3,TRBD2,TGTGCCAGCAGCCCGACTAGCGGAAGCACAGATACGCAGTATTTT,CASSPTSGSTDTQYF
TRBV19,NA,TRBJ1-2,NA,TGTGCCAGTAGACTAATGGACAGTTCTAACTATGGCTACACCTTC,CASRLMDSSNYGYTF
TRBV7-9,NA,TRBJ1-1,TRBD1,TGTGCCAGCAGCCCGCGGCAGGGGGCGAACACTGAAGCTTTCTTT,CASSPRQGANTEAFF
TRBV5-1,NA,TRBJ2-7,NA,TGCGCCAGCAGCTTGGCCTCGGGGAATGGTGAGCAGTACTTC,CASSLASGNGEQYF
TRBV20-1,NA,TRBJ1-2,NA,TGCAGTGCTAGCCCCACGTCTGGCTACACCTTC,CSASPTSGYTF
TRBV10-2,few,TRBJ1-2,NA,TGCGCCAGCAGTGATGGCAGGGGCCACTATGGCTACACCTTC,CASSDGRGHYGYTF
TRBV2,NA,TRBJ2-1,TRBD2,TGTGCCAGCATAGCGGGATACTACAATGAGCAGTTCTTC,CASIAGYYNEQFF
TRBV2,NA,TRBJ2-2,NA,TGTGCCAGCAGTACCCAGGGGAACACCGGGGAGCTGTTTTTT,CASSTQGNTGELFF
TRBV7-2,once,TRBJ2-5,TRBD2,TGTGCCAGCAGCTTAGAATTAGCGGGAGGAGAGACCCAGTACTTC,CASSLELAGGETQYF
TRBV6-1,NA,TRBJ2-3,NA,TGTGCCAGCAATTTCGGCCGGGGGCGCACAGATACGCAGTATTTT,CASNFGRGRTDTQYF
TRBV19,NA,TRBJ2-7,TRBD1,TGTGCCAGTAGTATAGATTTAACAGGGGGGATCTACGAGCAGTACTTC,CASSIDLTGGIYEQYF
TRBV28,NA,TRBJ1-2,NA,TGTGCCAGCAGTCCCCGAGGAGTTTCAGACAGCTATGGCTACACCTTC,CASSPRGVSDSYGYTF
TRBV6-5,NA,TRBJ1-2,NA,TGTGCCAGCAGTTACTCGCCGGGGTACTATGGCTACACCTTC,CASSYSPGYYGYTF
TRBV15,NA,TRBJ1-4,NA,TGTGCCACCAGCAGAGACAGGGTAGCCGAAAAACTGTTTTTT,CATSRDRVAEKLFF
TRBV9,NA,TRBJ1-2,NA,TGTGCCAGCAGCATCCGGGACGATTATTATGGCTACACCTTC,CASSIRDDYYGYTF
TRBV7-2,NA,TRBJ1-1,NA,TGTGCCAGCAGCTTGAATTTTACGGCTTTCTTT,CASSLNFTAFF
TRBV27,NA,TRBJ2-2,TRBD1,TGTGCCAGCAGAGCGGGACAGGGGAGGTTCGGGGAGCTGTTTTTT,CASRAGQGRFGELFF
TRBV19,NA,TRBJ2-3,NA,TGTGCCAGTAGTATAGGCCCCCGGGGAGCAGATACGCAGTATTTT,CASSIGPRGADTQYF
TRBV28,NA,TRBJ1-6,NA,TGTGCCAGCAGTTTACCGGGGGACGGAAGTAATTCACCCCTCCACTTT,CASSLPGDGSNSPLHF
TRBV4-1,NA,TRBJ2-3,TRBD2,TGCGCCAGCAGCCAAGACAGGGGGGCGGGAGGGAAGGATACGCAGTATTTT,CASSQDRGAGGKDTQYF
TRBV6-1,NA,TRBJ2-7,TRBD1,TGTGCCAGCAGTGAAGCCGGGACAGGGGGCTACGAGCAGTACTTC,CASSEAGTGGYEQYF
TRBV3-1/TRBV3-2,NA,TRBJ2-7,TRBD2,TGTGCCAGCAGCCAAGATCGGTCTCTAGCGGGAGTCAATTTC,CASSQDRSLAGVNF
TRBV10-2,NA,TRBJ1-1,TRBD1,TGCGCCAGCGGACCCATGAGACAGGGGTCGACTGAAGCTTTCTTT,CASGPMRQGSTEAFF
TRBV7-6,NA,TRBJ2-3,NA,TGTGCCAGCAGCTTTGGGGCTAGTCCGTTAGATACGCAGTATTTT,CASSFGASPLDTQYF
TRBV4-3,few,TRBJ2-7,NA,TGCGCCAGCAGGAAAAGGCCCAACTCCTACGAGCAGTACTTC,CASRKRPNSYEQYF
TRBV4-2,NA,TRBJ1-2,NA,TGTGCCAGCAGCCAAGTTGACTATGGCTACACCTTC,CASSQVDYGYTF
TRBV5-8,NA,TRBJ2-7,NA,TGTGCCAGCAGAGGGGGAAACTACGAGCAGTACTTC,CASRGGNYEQYF
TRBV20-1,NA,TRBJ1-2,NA,TGCAGTGCTAGAGAACCAGGCCGGTACACCTTC,CSAREPGRYTF
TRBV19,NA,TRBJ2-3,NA,TGTGCCAGTAGTACCTCGACCACAGATACGCAGTATTTT,CASSTSTTDTQYF
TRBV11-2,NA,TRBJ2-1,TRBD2,TGTGCCAGCAGCTTAGCGGGGACCGGGACTAGCGGGAGGTACAATGAGCAGTTCTTC,CASSLAGTGTSGRYNEQFF
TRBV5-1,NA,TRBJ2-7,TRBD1,TGCGCCAGCACGGGACAGACTCTCTACGAGCAGTACTTC,CASTGQTLYEQYF